The clone carrying this TCR beta chain was seen ten or more times. Its antigen is as yet unknown. The entry originates in a study of T cell repertoires in cytomegalovirus infection. Study as a whole: Both CMV infection and a matching HLA type were indicated by public TCR beta signatures.

With 3 bases removed from V and 7 bases from J, the gap between germline ends came to 10 bases. In germline, CDR1 is SGHTA, CDR2 FQGNSA. This CDR3 region has 13 residues. Each CDR3 protein gets one entry after TCRdb re-called the reads with MiXCR. Here the sample spans about 180,000 distinct CDR3 sequences, around 15% being singletons. Study-wide findings and caveats: In two of eight donors, the top clonotype was HLA-C-restricted CMV-specific. Totalled public TCR beta family frequency picked out people who carried CMV plus the relevant HLA.

The rearrangement joins TRBV7-2 to TRBJ1-5, with unresolved D. This receptor was identified in a human donor in good health (CMV status not recorded). Some clones in this sample may be carry-over from other donors' samples. What was sequenced was PBMCs. DNA for the CDR3: TGTGCCAGCAGCTTTGGGTATCGGCAGCCCCAGCATTTT. Translation: CASSFGYRQPQHF.